Shown below are 23 T cell receptor beta chains from a single sample sequenced in a study of cytomegalovirus exposure and HLA in healthy donors. 60 Vbeta and 13 Jbeta primers were used in PCR. Measured with immunoSEQ multiplex PCR; TCRdb has only the in-frame clones, and not every one. The sample lists approximately 150,000 clones; 77% were seen once. Sequencing was carried out using PBMCs. All receptors derive from a woman between 25 and 40 years old in good health and CMV-seropositive.

The gene calls are TRBV28 and TRBJ1-2; D is undetermined. The V gene's germline CDR1 is MDHEN and CDR2 SYDVKM. The germline V and J ends were trimmed by 7 bases and 5 bases, with 17 bases remaining between them. This CDR3 has 14 residues. The CDR3 coding sequence is TGTGCCAGCACCTCCAATCCCCAGACTTATGGCTACACCTTC. Translating it yields CASTSNPQTYGYTF.

The chain combines TRBV7-2 with TRBJ2-1; no definite D call. The CDR3 consists of 13 residues. Trimming left V 0 bases short and J 4 bases short, with 4 bases between. Germline V lookup: CDR1 SGHTA, CDR2 FQGNSA. CDR3 nucleotides: TGTGCCAGCAGCTTAGCGCGGTACAATGAGCAGTTCTTC. Translated: CASSLARYNEQFF.

J is TRBJ2-3 and V is TRBV5-3; 9 bases are shared with TRBD2. TRBV5-3 is given ORF status, its function remaining uncertain. The CDR3 sequence is 16 residues long. Unmatched junction bases numbered 10, after V lost 5 bases and J lost 3 bases. Written as DNA, the CDR3 is TGTGCCAGAAGTTTTAACCTAGCGGGACGGACAGATACGCAGTATTTT. This codes for CARSFNLAGRTDTQYF.

This clone appeared once. This sequence joins TRBV9 and TRBJ2-1, with unresolved D. Trimming took 0 bases from V and 2 from J, leaving 6 bases between them. Looked up from germline, CDR1 is SGDLS and CDR2 is YYNGEE. This CDR3 has 14 residues. The CDR3 spells CASSVDLAYNEQFF. DNA for the CDR3: TGTGCCAGCAGCGTAGATCTAGCCTACAATGAGCAGTTCTTC.

CDR3 residues: CASSPGAGTPDYNEQFF. The CDR3 DNA is TGTGCCAGCAGCCCCGGGGCTGGGACTCCTGACTACAATGAGCAGTTCTTC. The rearrangement joins TRBV11-3 to TRBJ2-1; tentatively, D is TRBD2 (6 bases). The germline V gene has CDR1 SGHNT and CDR2 YENEEA. V lost 5 bases, J lost 3 bases, and 20 bases lay in between. The CDR3 sequence is 17 residues long.

CDR3 amino acids: CASREVQRPNQPQHF. The CDR3 DNA reads TGTGCCAGTAGGGAGGTGCAGAGGCCGAATCAGCCCCAGCATTTT. This sequence joins TRBV19 and TRBJ1-5; D is uncertain. Germline V gene lookup returns CDR1 LNHDA and CDR2 SQIVND (reference sequence). V was shortened by 6 bases and J by 4 bases, with 16 bases between the two germline ends. This CDR3 is built from 15 residues.

The chain uses TRBV7-3 and TRBJ2-3; 10 bases are shared with TRBD1. Trimming took 5 bases from V and 5 from J; bases not matched to a gene: 7. This CDR3 comprises 15 residues. The V gene's germline CDR1 is SGHTA and CDR2 FQGTGA. The CDR3 DNA reads TGTGCCAGCAGCCTATCGACAGGGGGCAGAGATACGCAGTATTTT. It translates to CASSLSTGGRDTQYF.

The V and J genes are TRBV5-6 and TRBJ2-7; a weak D match, TRBD2 (5 bases). Trimming took 4 bases from V and 1 from J, leaving 12 bases between them. CDR1 and CDR2 (germline): SGHDT, YYEEEE. This CDR3 region has 14 residues. CDR3 protein: CASSSLSGSYEQYF. CDR3 DNA sequence: TGTGCCAGCAGCAGCCTGTCGGGGTCCTACGAGCAGTACTTC.

Written as DNA, the CDR3 is TGTGCCAGCAGTCTACCCACCCAGGTTGGTAGCAATCAGCCCCAGCATTTT. Its protein product is CASSLPTQVGSNQPQHF. The chain links TRBV28 to TRBJ1-5; D ambiguous. In germline, CDR1 is MDHEN, CDR2 SYDVKM. Trimming left V 5 bases short and J 0 bases short, with 17 bases between. The CDR3 covers 17 residues.

CDR3: CASSSPISASSYNEQFF. The CDR3, as DNA: TGTGCCAGCAGTTCTCCAATCAGCGCCAGCTCCTACAATGAGCAGTTCTTC. The gene calls are TRBV27 and TRBJ2-1, with no clear D. The CDR3 loop spans 17 amino acids. V was trimmed by 4 bases and J by 0 bases, leaving 16 bases between them. CDR1 and CDR2 from the germline V gene are MNHEY and SMNVEV (reference sequence).

This chain joins TRBV7-7 and TRBJ2-1, with 13 bases identical to TRBD2. Germline V lookup: CDR1 SSHAT, CDR2 FNYEAQ (reference sequence). The CDR3 is made up of 18 amino acids. V gave up 5 bases and J gave up 1 base; unmatched junction bases: 8. CDR3 protein: CASSPGLAGDASYNEQFF. In DNA, the CDR3 is TGTGCCAGCAGCCCTGGACTAGCGGGAGATGCTTCCTACAATGAGCAGTTCTTC.

DNA of the CDR3: TGTGCCAGCAGCTTGGATGCGCGGGAGATAGATACGCAGTATTTT. It specifies CASSLDAREIDTQYF. The chain is built from TRBV5-6 and TRBJ2-3; 7 positions match TRBD2. Trimming removed 0 bases from V and 5 bases from J; junction bases left unmatched: 6. Germline V CDR1 and CDR2: SGHDT, YYEEEE. The CDR3 totals 15 residues.

In its sample, this clone was seen once. V and J are TRBV7-9 and TRBJ2-3; D not certain. The germline V gene has CDR1 SEHNR and CDR2 FQNEAQ (reference sequence). The CDR3 is 13 amino acids. Trimming removed 5 bases at V and 0 bases at J, with 6 bases between. The CDR3 spells CASSPQSTDTQYF. The CDR3 nucleotides read TGTGCCAGCAGCCCCCAGAGCACAGATACGCAGTATTTT.

V gene TRBV4-1 combines with J gene TRBJ2-1; TRBD2 matches at 8 bases. Germline loops: CDR1 MGHRA, CDR2 YSYEKL. This CDR3 spans 14 amino acids. V gave up 3 bases and J gave up 4 bases; unmatched junction bases: 2. The CDR3 coding sequence is TGCGCCAGCAGCCAGACTAGCGTATACAATGAGCAGTTCTTC. As protein: CASSQTSVYNEQFF.

This chain links TRBV28 with TRBJ1-2, with a weak D call TRBD1 (6 bases). The germline V gene has CDR1 MDHEN and CDR2 SYDVKM. V was trimmed by 3 bases and J by 8 bases, leaving 16 bases between them. This CDR3 is 14 amino acids long. As DNA, the CDR3 is TGTGCCAGCAGTTTGCTTACAGGGTCGTTGGGCTACACCTTC. Its protein is CASSLLTGSLGYTF.

CDR3 nucleotides: TGTGCCAGTAGTATATTACGGGGAGAAAAACTGTTTTTT. Its translation is CASSILRGEKLFF. This sequence joins TRBV19 and TRBJ1-4; D is undetermined. V was shortened by 2 bases and J by 8 bases, with 9 bases between the two germline ends. The CDR3 runs to 13 residues. The germline V gene has CDR1 LNHDA and CDR2 SQIVND (reference sequence). Full variable domain (missing parts from reference TRBV19 and TRBJ1-4): DGGITQSPKYLFRKEGQNVTLSCEQNLNHDAMYWYRQDPGQGLRLIYYSQIVNDFQKGDIAEGYSVSREKKESFPLTVTSAQKNPTAFYLCASSILRGEKLFFGSGTQLSVL.

Note on this clone: One end of the junction varies from germline; a read error may be responsible. The genes are TRBV6-6 and TRBJ2-1; 11 bases are shared with TRBD1. The germline V gene encodes CDR1 MNHNY and CDR2 SVGAGI (reference sequence). This CDR3 region has 15 residues. The CDR3 region is CVSSLGQGARNEQFF. As DNA, the CDR3 is TGTGTCAGCAGTCTAGGACAGGGGGCGCGAAATGAGCAGTTCTTC.

The V gene is TRBV27, the J gene TRBJ2-6, with 9 bases identical to TRBD2. Germline assignment: CDR1 MNHEY and CDR2 SMNVEV (reference sequence). This CDR3 contains 17 residues. Unmatched junction bases numbered 10, after V lost 7 bases and J lost 3 bases. The CDR3: CASKTSGGGGGANVLTF. The CDR3 DNA sequence: TGTGCCAGCAAGACTAGCGGAGGGGGGGGTGGGGCCAACGTCCTGACTTTC.

J is TRBJ2-3 and V is TRBV7-8, with 8 bases fitting TRBD2. Germline V CDR1 and CDR2: SGHVS, FQNEAQ. The CDR3 is 15 residues long. J lost 5 bases, V lost 6 bases, and 10 bases had no gene match. CDR3 nucleotides: TGTGCCAGCAGTCAAATTCCCACTAGCGGAGATACGCAGTATTTT. Translation: CASSQIPTSGDTQYF.

The chain couples TRBV5-4 to TRBJ1-2; 8 bases fit TRBD1. V lost 2 bases to trimming and J lost 4 bases; unmatched junction nucleotides: 7. CDR3 size: 15 residues. Germline CDR1 SGHNT, CDR2 YYREEE (reference sequence). CDR3 amino acids: CASSLPGQEVYGYTF. In nucleotides, the CDR3 is TGTGCCAGCAGCTTACCGGGACAGGAGGTCTATGGCTACACCTTC. The full variable domain, its missing parts supplied by reference TRBV5-4 and TRBJ1-2, is ETGVTQSPTHLIKTRGQQVTLRCSSQSGHNTVSWYQQALGQGPQFIFQYYREEENGRGNFPPRFSGLQFPNYSSELNVNALELDDSALYLCASSLPGQEVYGYTFGSGTRLTVV.

The chain has TRBV10-2 and TRBJ2-1; D not resolved. Germline CDR1 WSHSY, CDR2 SAAADI. Between the trimmed V and J ends, which lost 5 bases and 0 bases, there was a span of 8 bases. The CDR3 extends over 14 amino acids. The CDR3 spells CASSPASSYNEQFF. The DNA of the CDR3 is TGCGCCAGCAGTCCCGCGAGCTCCTACAATGAGCAGTTCTTC.

The sample holds one count of this clone. This chain connects TRBV6-5 to TRBJ2-7, with TRBD1 matching over 11 bases. This CDR3 has 15 residues. The junction had 3 bases not matched to a gene; V was cut back by 0 bases and J by 5 bases. The germline V gene has CDR1 MNHEY and CDR2 SVGAGI. The CDR3 region has the DNA TGTGCCAGCAGTTACTCCCGGGACAGGGGGGACGAGCAGTACTTC. It is translated as CASSYSRDRGDEQYF.

The rearrangement joins TRBV30 to TRBJ2-7, with D maybe TRBD1 (5 bases). CDR1 and CDR2 from the germline V gene are GTSNPN and SVGIG (reference sequence). The CDR3 is 15 residues long. V shed 2 bases and J shed 2 bases, with 16 bases lying between them. CDR3 in amino acids: CAWSRSRQSPYEQYF. CDR3 DNA: TGTGCCTGGAGTAGGTCTAGACAGAGTCCCTACGAGCAGTACTTC.